This T cell receptor (beta chain) was sequenced during a study of Graves' ophthalmopathy and Graves' hyperthyroidism. The authors enrolled newly diagnosed hyperthyroidism patients aged 18 to 65 with under 2 months' duration. Orbital computed tomography, thyroid ultrasound, TRAb, serum thyroxine and clinical symptoms formed the basis of diagnosis. This clonotype was recorded at least ten times. The target antigen is unknown. Notes on the study in general: Stable hyperthyroidism and ophthalmopathy were told apart by a 13-signature model, which achieved 85% to 90% sensitivity and roughly 76% specificity.

Germline CDR1 reads MGHRA; CDR2 reads YSYEKL. CDR3 length equals 14 residues. Trimming shortened V by 0 bases and J by 6 bases, and 11 bases separated the two germline ends. Using RNA transcripts, the TCR beta CDR3 regions were amplified. Amplification began with first-round RT-PCR using HTBI primers, then second-round multiplex PCR was performed. TCRdb reprocessed the multiplex PCR reads with MiXCR, giving one entry per CDR3 protein. The top ten hold about 4% of the sample, which has 500,000 to 600,000 distinct CDR3 sequences, less than 40% seen once. The chain joins TRBV4-1 to TRBJ1-2; a possible D gene is TRBD1 (5 bases). The receptor's source is an adult man with Graves' hyperthyroidism. Sequencing was done on a sample of peripheral blood or thyroid tissue (not recorded which). CDR3 in DNA: TGCGCCAGCAGCCAAGATACGAGGGGAAATGGCTACACCTTC. Amino acid sequence: CASSQDTRGNGYTF.